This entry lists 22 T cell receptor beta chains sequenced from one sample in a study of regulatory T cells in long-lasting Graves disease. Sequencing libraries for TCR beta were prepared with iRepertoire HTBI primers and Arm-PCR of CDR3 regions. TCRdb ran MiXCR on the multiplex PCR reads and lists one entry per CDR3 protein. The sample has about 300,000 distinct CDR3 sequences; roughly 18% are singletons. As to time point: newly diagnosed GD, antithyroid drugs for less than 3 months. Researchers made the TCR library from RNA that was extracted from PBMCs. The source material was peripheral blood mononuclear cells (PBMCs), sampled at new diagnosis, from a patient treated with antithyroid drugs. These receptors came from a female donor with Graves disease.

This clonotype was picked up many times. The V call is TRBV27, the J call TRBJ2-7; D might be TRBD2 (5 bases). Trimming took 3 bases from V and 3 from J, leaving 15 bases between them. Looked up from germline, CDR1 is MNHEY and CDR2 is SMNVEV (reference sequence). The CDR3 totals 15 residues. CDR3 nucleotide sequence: TGTGCCAGCAGTTTTGTGTCGGCGGGTGACTACGAGCAGTACTTC. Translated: CASSFVSAGDYEQYF.

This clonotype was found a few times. Here the CDR3 DNA reads TGTGCCAGCACACCGGGGGGGATGGATGAAAAACTGTTTTTT. As protein: CASTPGGMDEKLFF. V is TRBV25-1 and J is TRBJ1-4, with D possibly being TRBD1 (5 bases). This CDR3 is 14 amino acids long. Per germline, CDR1 MGHDK and CDR2 SYGVNS. V gave up 7 bases and J gave up 6 bases, with 15 bases separating them.

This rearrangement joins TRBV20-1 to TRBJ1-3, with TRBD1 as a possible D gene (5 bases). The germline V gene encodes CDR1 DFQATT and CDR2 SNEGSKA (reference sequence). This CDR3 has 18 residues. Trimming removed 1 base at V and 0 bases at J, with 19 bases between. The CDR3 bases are TGCAGTGCTAGAGCTAGGGGAAGGGAAGGACTCTCTGGAAACACCATATATTTT. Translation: CSARARGREGLSGNTIYF.

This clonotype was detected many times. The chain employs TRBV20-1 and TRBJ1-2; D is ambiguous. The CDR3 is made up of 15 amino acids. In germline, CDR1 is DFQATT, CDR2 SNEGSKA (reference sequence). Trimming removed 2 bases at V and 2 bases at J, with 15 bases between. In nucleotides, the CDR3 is TGCAGTGCTAGACCTAGAGTGACGGTGAACTATGGCTACACCTTC. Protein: CSARPRVTVNYGYTF.

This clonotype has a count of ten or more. This CDR3 reads CASSLAPTGGTEAFF. The CDR3 DNA follows: TGTGCCAGCAGTTTAGCCCCTACAGGGGGCACTGAAGCTTTCTTT. The rearrangement joins TRBV27 to TRBJ1-1, with 8 bases aligning to TRBD1. CDR1 is MNHEY and CDR2 is SMNVEV in the germline V gene (reference sequence). The CDR3 contains 15 residues. The trim removed 2 bases at V and 4 bases at J, leaving 6 bases unmatched.

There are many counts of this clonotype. CDR3 loop: CASSWDRVTFDYGYTF. In DNA, the CDR3 is TGCGCCAGCAGCTGGGACAGGGTGACGTTCGACTATGGCTACACCTTC. V is TRBV5-1 and J is TRBJ1-2; 9 bases are a match to TRBD1. Germline-derived CDR1 and CDR2 are SGHRS and YFSETQ. The junction had 9 bases not matched to a gene; V was cut back by 3 bases and J by 3 bases. The CDR3 has 16 residues.

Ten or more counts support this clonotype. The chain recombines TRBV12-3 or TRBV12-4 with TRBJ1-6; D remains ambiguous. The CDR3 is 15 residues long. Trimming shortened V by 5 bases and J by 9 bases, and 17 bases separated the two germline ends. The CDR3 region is CASSPKDLGFSPLHF. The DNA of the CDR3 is TGTGCCAGCAGTCCTAAGGACTTAGGATTTTCACCCCTCCACTTT.

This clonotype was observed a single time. This CDR3 is CASSSDSPGHEKLFF. The CDR3 bases are TGTGCCAGCAGTTCGGACTCCCCAGGGCATGAAAAACTGTTTTTT. This chain uses TRBV28 with TRBJ1-4; the D gene is possibly TRBD1 (5 bases). CDR1 and CDR2 (germline): MDHEN, SYDVKM. Trimming pared 4 bases from V and 6 bases from J, leaving 15 bases between. The CDR3 sequence is 15 residues long.

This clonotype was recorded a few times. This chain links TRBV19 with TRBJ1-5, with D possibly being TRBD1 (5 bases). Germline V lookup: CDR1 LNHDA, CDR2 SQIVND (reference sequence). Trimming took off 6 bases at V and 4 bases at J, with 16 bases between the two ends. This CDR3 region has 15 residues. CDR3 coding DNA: TGTGCCAGTAGCGACAGCCCAAGGGGAAATCAGCCCCAGCATTTT. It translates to CASSDSPRGNQPQHF.

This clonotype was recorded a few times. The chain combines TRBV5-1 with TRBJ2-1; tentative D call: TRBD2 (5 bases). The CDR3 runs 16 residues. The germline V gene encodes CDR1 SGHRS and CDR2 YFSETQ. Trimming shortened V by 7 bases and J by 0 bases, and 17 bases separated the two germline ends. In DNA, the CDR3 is TGCGCCAGCCAGTTGGTGGAGGCGAGCTCCTACAATGAGCAGTTCTTC. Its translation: CASQLVEASSYNEQFF.

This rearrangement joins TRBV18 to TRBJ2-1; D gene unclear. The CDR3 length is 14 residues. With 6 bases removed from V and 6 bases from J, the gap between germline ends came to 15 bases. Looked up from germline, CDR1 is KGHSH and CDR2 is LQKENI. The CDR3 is CASSSYRSFNEQFF. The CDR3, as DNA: TGTGCCAGCTCCTCGTATAGGTCTTTCAATGAGCAGTTCTTC.

This CDR3 reads CASSDFISEDNEQFF. In nucleotides, the CDR3 is TGTGCCAGCAGTGATTTTATCTCTGAGGACAATGAGCAGTTCTTC. The rearrangement joins TRBV2 to TRBJ2-1, with D unresolved. The CDR3 has 15 residues. The V end lost 3 bases, the J end lost 5 bases, and 14 bases lay between the germline ends. Germline lookup yields CDR1 SNHLY and CDR2 FYNNEI.

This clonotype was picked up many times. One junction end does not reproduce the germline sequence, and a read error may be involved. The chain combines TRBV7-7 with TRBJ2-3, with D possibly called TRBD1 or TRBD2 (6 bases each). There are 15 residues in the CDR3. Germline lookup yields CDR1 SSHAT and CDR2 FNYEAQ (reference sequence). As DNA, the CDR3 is TGTGCTAGCAGTACCGGCTCGGGGGCGGGAGATACGCAGTATTTT. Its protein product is CASSTGSGAGDTQYF.

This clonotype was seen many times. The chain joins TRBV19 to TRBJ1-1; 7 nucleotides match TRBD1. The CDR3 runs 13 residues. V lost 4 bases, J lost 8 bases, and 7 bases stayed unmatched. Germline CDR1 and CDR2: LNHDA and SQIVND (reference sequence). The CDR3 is CASSTGTAEEAFF. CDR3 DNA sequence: TGTGCCAGTAGTACTGGGACAGCTGAAGAAGCTTTCTTT.

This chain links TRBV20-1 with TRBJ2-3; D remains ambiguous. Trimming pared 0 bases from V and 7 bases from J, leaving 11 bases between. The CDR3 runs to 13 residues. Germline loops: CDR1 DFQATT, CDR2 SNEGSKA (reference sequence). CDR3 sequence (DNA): TGCAGTGCTAGAGATTCCCTGCGGAATACGCAGTATTTT. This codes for CSARDSLRNTQYF.

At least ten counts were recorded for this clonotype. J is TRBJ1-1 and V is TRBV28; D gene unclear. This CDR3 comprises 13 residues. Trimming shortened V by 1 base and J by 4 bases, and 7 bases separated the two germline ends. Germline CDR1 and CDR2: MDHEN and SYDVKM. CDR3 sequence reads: CASSLFGGTEAFF. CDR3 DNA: TGTGCCAGCAGTTTATTTGGAGGCACTGAAGCTTTCTTT. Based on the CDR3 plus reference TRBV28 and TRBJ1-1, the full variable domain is DVKVTQSSRYLVKRTGEKVFLECVQDMDHENMFWYRQDPGLGLRLIYFSYDVKMKEKGDIPEGYSVSREKKERFSLILESASTNQTSMYLCASSLFGGTEAFFGQGTRLTVV.

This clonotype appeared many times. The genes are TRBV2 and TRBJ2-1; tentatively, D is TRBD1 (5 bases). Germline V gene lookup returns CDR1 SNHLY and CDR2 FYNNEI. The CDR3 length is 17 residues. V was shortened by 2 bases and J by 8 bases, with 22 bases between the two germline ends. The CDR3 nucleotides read TGTGCCAGCAGTGAAAGGGGAATGATTTACGGGTCGGATGAGCAGTTCTTC. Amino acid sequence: CASSERGMIYGSDEQFF. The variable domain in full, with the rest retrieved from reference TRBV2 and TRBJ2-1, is EPEVTQTPSHQVTQMGQEVILRCVPISNHLYFYWYRQILGQKVEFLVSFYNNEISEKSEIFDDQFSVERPDGSNFTLKIRSTKLEDSAMYFCASSERGMIYGSDEQFFGPGTRLTVL.

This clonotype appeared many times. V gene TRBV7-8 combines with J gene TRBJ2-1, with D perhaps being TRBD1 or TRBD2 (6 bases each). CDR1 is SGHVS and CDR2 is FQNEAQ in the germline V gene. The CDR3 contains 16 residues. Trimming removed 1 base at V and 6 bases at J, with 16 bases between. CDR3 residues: CASSLETGAMGNEQFF. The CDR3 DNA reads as TGTGCCAGCAGCTTAGAGACGGGGGCGATGGGCAATGAGCAGTTCTTC. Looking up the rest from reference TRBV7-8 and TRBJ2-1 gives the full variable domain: GAGVSQSPRYKVAKRGQDVALRCDPISGHVSLFWYQQALGQGPEFLTYFQNEAQLDKSGLPSDRFFAERPEGSVSTLKIQRTQQEDSAVYLCASSLETGAMGNEQFFGPGTRLTVL.

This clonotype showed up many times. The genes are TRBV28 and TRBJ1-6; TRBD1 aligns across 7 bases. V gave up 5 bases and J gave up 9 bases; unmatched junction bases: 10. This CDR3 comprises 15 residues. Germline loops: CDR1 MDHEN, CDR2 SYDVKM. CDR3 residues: CASSNPGGLVSPLHF. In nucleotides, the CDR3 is TGTGCCAGCAGTAATCCAGGGGGGCTAGTTTCACCCCTCCACTTT.

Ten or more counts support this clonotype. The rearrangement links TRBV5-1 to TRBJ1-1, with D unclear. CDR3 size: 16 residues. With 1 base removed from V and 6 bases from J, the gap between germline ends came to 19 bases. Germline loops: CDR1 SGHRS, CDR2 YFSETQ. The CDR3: CASSLRANEGRAEAFF. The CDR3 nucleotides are TGCGCCAGCAGCTTGAGGGCCAATGAGGGTAGGGCTGAAGCTTTCTTT.

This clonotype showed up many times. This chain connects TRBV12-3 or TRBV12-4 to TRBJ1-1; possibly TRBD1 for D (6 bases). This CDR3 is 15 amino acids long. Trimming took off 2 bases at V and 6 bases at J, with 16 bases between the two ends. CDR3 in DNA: TGTGCCAGCAGTTTACGGGGCGGCAGGGGCGCTGAAGCTTTCTTT. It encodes CASSLRGGRGAEAFF.

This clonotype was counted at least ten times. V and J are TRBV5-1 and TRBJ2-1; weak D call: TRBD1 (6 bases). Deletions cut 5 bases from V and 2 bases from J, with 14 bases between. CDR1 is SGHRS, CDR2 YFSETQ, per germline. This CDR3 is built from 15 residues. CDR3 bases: TGCGCCAGCAGAGACCCAGGGGTCCCCTACAATGAGCAGTTCTTC. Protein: CASRDPGVPYNEQFF. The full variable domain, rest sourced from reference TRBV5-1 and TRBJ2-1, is KAGVTQTPRYLIKTRGQQVTLSCSPISGHRSVSWYQQTPGQGLQFLFEYFSETQRNKGNFPGRFSGRQFSNSRSEMNVSTLELGDSALYLCASRDPGVPYNEQFFGPGTRLTVL.